This entry concerns a single TCR beta chain. The data were taken from a study of glioma-infiltrating T cells after dendritic cell vaccination. Clones were read by immunoSEQ multiplex PCR, and TCRdb kept only the in-frame ones, dropping some. The table lists fewer than 65,000 clones, 75% to 90% of them singletons. Specified time point: after dendritic cell vaccination, including at tumor progression/relapse. The source material was blood, sampled after dendritic cell vaccination. The TCR sequence derives from a human donor with glioblastoma.

For the CDR3, the DNA is TGTGCCATCAGGGGGACAGGACCCTTGGGCACTGAAGCTTTCTTT. This gives the protein CAIRGTGPLGTEAFF. V is TRBV10-3 and J is TRBJ1-1; TRBD1 matches at 8 bases. Germline loops: CDR1 ENHRY, CDR2 SYGVKD. The CDR3 consists of 15 residues. Losses at the gene ends were 6 bases for V and 4 bases for J; bases not matched to a gene: 10.